Each of the 28 T cell receptor beta chains below was sequenced from the same sample in a study of blood T cell repertoires in COVID-19. Assay: immunoSEQ multiplex PCR; the TCRdb copy retains only in-frame clones and omits some. There are around 160,000 clones in the sample; 70% to 90% occur only once, and 4.5% to 7.5% lies in the top ten. The source material was PBMCs or T cells enriched from blood (not recorded which). All receptors come from a man in his forties or fifties who had recovered from COVID-19.

The genes are TRBV10-1 and TRBJ1-3; D possibly corresponds to TRBD1 (5 bases). The CDR3 loop spans 14 amino acids. From germline, CDR1 is WNHNN and CDR2 SYGVQD (reference sequence). With 5 bases removed from V and 1 base from J, the gap between germline ends came to 9 bases. In DNA, the CDR3 is TGCGCCAGCAGTTCGGACATATCTGGAAACACCATATATTTT. Translation: CASSSDISGNTIYF.

The CDR3 DNA is TGCGCCAGCAGCCCCGAGGGGGGACAGATCTATGGCTACACCTTC. Residues: CASSPEGGQIYGYTF. The J gene is TRBJ1-2, the V gene TRBV5-1; 7 bases match TRBD1. The length of the CDR3 is 15 residues. Germline V CDR1 and CDR2: SGHRS, YFSETQ. J gave up 4 bases and V 4 bases, and 10 bases lay outside the gene matches.

This chain connects TRBV11-2 to TRBJ1-1, with D maybe TRBD1 (5 bases). The CDR3 loop spans 15 amino acids. Germline V CDR1 and CDR2: SGHAT, FQNNGV. V was clipped by 4 bases and J by 4 bases, with 16 bases between them. CDR3 in amino acids: CASSSGAGGVTEAFF. In DNA, the CDR3 is TGTGCCAGCAGCTCGGGAGCGGGGGGGGTCACTGAAGCTTTCTTT.

This sequence joins TRBV6-5 and TRBJ2-7; D might be TRBD2 (5 bases). The CDR3 loop spans 11 amino acids. V gave up 8 bases and J gave up 6 bases, with 11 bases separating them. Per the germline V gene, CDR1 is MNHEY and CDR2 is SVGAGI. The CDR3 DNA reads as TGTGCCAGCCGTTCGGGGTTCGAGCAGTACTTC. Protein: CASRSGFEQYF.

This clone was detected once. The chain is built from TRBV7-9 and TRBJ1-3, with 7 bases matching TRBD1. The junction had 6 bases not matched to a gene; V was cut back by 5 bases and J by 2 bases. The germline gives CDR1 SEHNR, CDR2 FQNEAQ (reference sequence). The CDR3 spans 15 residues. The CDR3 sequence: CASSRQGVAGNTIYF. The CDR3, as DNA: TGTGCCAGCAGCCGACAGGGTGTCGCTGGAAACACCATATATTTT.

The chain carries TRBV18 and TRBJ1-1; 7 nucleotides align to TRBD1. In germline, CDR1 is KGHSH, CDR2 LQKENI. The CDR3 spans 15 residues. V was pared by 3 bases and J by 1 base, with 5 bases of the junction left unmatched. The CDR3 is CASSPSGQANTEAFF. The CDR3 DNA follows: TGTGCCAGCTCACCCTCAGGACAGGCGAACACTGAAGCTTTCTTT.

J is TRBJ1-5 and V is TRBV10-3; possibly TRBD1 for D (6 bases). V lost 3 bases and J 4 bases, leaving 13 bases between the germline ends. This CDR3 region has 15 residues. The germline V gene encodes CDR1 ENHRY and CDR2 SYGVKD. The CDR3 region has the DNA TGTGCCATCAGTGACTCCGGGACACATAATCAGCCCCAGCATTTT. The encoded protein is CAISDSGTHNQPQHF.

This clone was detected a few times. The chain is built from TRBV29-1 and TRBJ2-7; weak D call: TRBD2 (5 bases). Germline V gene data show CDR1 as SQVTM and CDR2 as ANQGSEA. The CDR3 is 12 amino acids. With 2 bases removed from V and 5 bases from J, the gap between germline ends came to 10 bases. CDR3 amino acids: CSVEKAGDEQYF. The CDR3 DNA reads as TGCAGCGTTGAAAAGGCCGGGGACGAGCAGTACTTC.

The CDR3 loop reads CASSYVGGRDTQYF. CDR3 nucleotides: TGTGCCAGCAGTTACGTGGGGGGGCGGGATACGCAGTATTTT. V usage is TRBV6-5 and J usage is TRBJ2-3, with D perhaps TRBD2 (7 bases). V gave up 2 bases and J gave up 6 bases, with 12 bases separating them. The CDR3 covers 14 residues. CDR1 is MNHEY, CDR2 SVGAGI, per germline.

The genes are TRBV29-1 and TRBJ1-1, with 9 bases that match TRBD1. The germline V gene has CDR1 SQVTM and CDR2 ANQGSEA. The CDR3 totals 15 residues. V shed 2 bases and J 3 bases; nucleotides not matched to a gene: 7. The CDR3 DNA follows: TGCAGCGTTGAACGGACAGGGGCTAAGTACACTGAAGCTTTCTTT. Amino acid sequence: CSVERTGAKYTEAFF.

The chain combines TRBV11-2 with TRBJ1-2; TRBD1 aligns across 9 bases. Germline CDR1 and CDR2: SGHAT and FQNNGV. The V and J ends lost 5 bases and 6 bases, in that order; junction bases with no gene match: 10. CDR3 length: 15 amino acids. CDR3 sequence: CASSHPTGGVDGYTF. CDR3 coding DNA: TGTGCCAGCAGCCACCCGACAGGGGGAGTAGATGGCTACACCTTC.

CDR3 coding DNA: TGTGCCAGCAGTCCGACAGGGCAAGAGCAGTACGTC. Its translation is CASSPTGQEQYV. This chain links TRBV2 with TRBJ2-7; 7 positions agree with TRBD1. CDR3 length: 12 amino acids. Unmatched junction bases numbered 5, after V lost 5 bases and J lost 7 bases. Germline-derived CDR1 and CDR2 are SNHLY and FYNNEI.

The table lists this clone with a count of one. The chain joins TRBV30 to TRBJ2-7; 7 positions match TRBD1. The V segment lost 0 bases and the J segment 2 bases; nucleotides outside the gene matches: 10. Germline CDR1 is GTSNPN and CDR2 is SVGIG (reference sequence). The CDR3 runs to 16 residues. The CDR3 bases are TGTGCCTGGAGTGTAGGTTTCGGGCAGGGGGCCTACGAGCAGTACTTC. Its protein product is CAWSVGFGQGAYEQYF. The full variable domain, its missing parts supplied by reference TRBV30 and TRBJ2-7, is SQTIHQWPATLVQPVGSPLSLECTVEGTSNPNLYWYRQAAGRGLQLLFYSVGIGQISSEVPQNLSASRPQDRQFILSSKKLLLSDSGFYLCAWSVGFGQGAYEQYFGPGTRLTVT.

The J gene is TRBJ1-1, the V gene TRBV4-1, with D possibly TRBD1 on 5 matching bases. The CDR3 is 14 residues long. The V end was cut by 3 bases, the J end by 10 bases, with 18 bases between. Germline values: CDR1 MGHRA, CDR2 YSYEKL. In DNA, the CDR3 is TGCGCCAGCAGCCAGGGGGGGTCTTCCCACCCAGCTTTCTTT. It specifies CASSQGGSSHPAFF.

V and J are TRBV2 and TRBJ2-1; TRBD2 aligns across 10 bases. Germline CDR1 reads SNHLY; CDR2 reads FYNNEI. V gave up 7 bases and J gave up 7 bases; unmatched junction bases: 4. The CDR3 spans 13 residues. CDR3 in DNA: TGTGCCAGCAAAGAGGGACTAGCGAATGAGCAGTTCTTC. It is translated as CASKEGLANEQFF.

The chain carries TRBV15 and TRBJ2-2; 9 bases agree with TRBD1. The CDR3 covers 17 residues. V lost 0 bases, J lost 4 bases, and 6 bases stayed unmatched. The germline gives CDR1 LNHNV, CDR2 YYDKDF (reference sequence). The CDR3 region is CATSRDQRTGVTGELFF. CDR3 coding DNA: TGTGCCACCAGCAGAGATCAAAGGACAGGGGTCACCGGGGAGCTGTTTTTT.

J is TRBJ1-5 and V is TRBV9; TRBD1 matches at 8 bases. The CDR3 is made up of 21 amino acids. The V segment lost 6 bases and the J segment 4 bases; nucleotides outside the gene matches: 27. Germline lookup yields CDR1 SGDLS and CDR2 YYNGEE. CDR3 residues: CASMEDRASLLRTKKNQPQHF. The CDR3 nucleotides are TGTGCCAGCATGGAGGACAGGGCCAGCCTACTAAGAACCAAAAAGAATCAGCCCCAGCATTTT.

This clone was recorded only once. This chain links TRBV7-3 with TRBJ1-1; TRBD1 matches at 9 bases. V was clipped by 2 bases and J by 3 bases; unmatched bases: 4. Germline V gene data show CDR1 as SGHTA and CDR2 as FQGTGA. The CDR3 length is 15 residues. The CDR3 sequence: CASSLAGTGHTEAFF. CDR3 bases: TGTGCCAGCAGCTTAGCGGGGACAGGGCACACTGAAGCTTTCTTT. Based on the CDR3 plus reference TRBV7-3 and TRBJ1-1, the full variable domain is GAGVSQTPSNKVTEKGKYVELRCDPISGHTALYWYRQSLGQGPEFLIYFQGTGAADDSGLPNDRFFAVRPEGSVSTLKIQRTERGDSAVYLCASSLAGTGHTEAFFGQGTRLTVV.

The chain links TRBV6-5 to TRBJ1-2; 7 nucleotides align to TRBD1. Germline CDR1 is MNHEY and CDR2 is SVGAGI. CDR3 length equals 15 residues. V shed 6 bases and J 1 base; nucleotides not matched to a gene: 8. The CDR3 here is CASSRGGTINYGYTF. For the CDR3, the DNA is TGTGCCAGCAGCCGAGGGGGCACTATTAACTATGGCTACACCTTC.

The chain carries TRBV5-6 and TRBJ2-7; perhaps TRBD1 as D (6 bases). Germline V gives CDR1 SGHDT, CDR2 YYEEEE. This CDR3 has 13 residues. V was pared by 0 bases and J by 2 bases, with 6 bases between. CDR3: CASSLGGPYEQYV. CDR3 in DNA: TGTGCCAGCAGCTTGGGGGGGCCCTACGAGCAGTACGTC.

V and J are TRBV3-1 (or the pseudogene TRBV3-2) and TRBJ2-5; no reliable D call. V lost 1 base and J lost 2, with 5 bases in between. The CDR3 consists of 13 residues. The germline gives CDR1 LGHDT, CDR2 YNNKEL (reference sequence). The CDR3 bases are TGTGCCAGCAGCCAAGTACTGCAAGAGACCCAGTACTTC. This encodes CASSQVLQETQYF.

This clone was detected once. The rearrangement links TRBV10-3 to TRBJ2-5; tentatively, D is TRBD2 (7 bases). CDR3 length equals 14 residues. CDR1 ENHRY and CDR2 SYGVKD come from the germline V gene. Trimming shortened V by 7 bases and J by 2 bases, and 14 bases separated the two germline ends. CDR3 loop: CAITPGGSQETQYF. The CDR3 nucleotides are TGTGCCATCACGCCGGGGGGCAGTCAAGAGACCCAGTACTTC.

The chain recombines TRBV5-4 with TRBJ2-2; 16 bases fit TRBD2. With V trimmed by 4 bases and J by 4 bases, 7 bases remained unmatched. From germline, CDR1 is SGHNT and CDR2 YYREEE (reference sequence). The CDR3 covers 18 residues. The CDR3 spells CASSHGTSGGASTGELFF. Written as DNA, the CDR3 is TGTGCCAGCAGCCACGGGACTAGCGGGGGGGCCTCCACCGGGGAGCTGTTTTTT.

This CDR3 reads CASSQTSGPYEQYF. CDR3 nucleotide sequence: TGTGCCAGCAGCCAGACTAGCGGTCCCTACGAGCAGTACTTC. This rearrangement joins TRBV11-2 to TRBJ2-7; 9 bases match TRBD2. Per the germline V gene, CDR1 is SGHAT and CDR2 is FQNNGV. This CDR3 has 14 residues. The V gene end was trimmed by 5 bases and the J gene end by 2 bases; junction bases not matched to a gene: 4. Based on the CDR3 plus reference TRBV11-2 and TRBJ2-7, the full variable domain is EAGVAQSPRYKIIEKRQSVAFWCNPISGHATLYWYQQILGQGPKLLIQFQNNGVVDDSQLPKDRFSAERLKGVDSTLKIQPAKLEDSAVYLCASSQTSGPYEQYFGPGTRLTVT.

The chain employs TRBV9 and TRBJ1-4; D uncertain. There are 15 residues in the CDR3. Trimming pared 3 bases from V and 0 bases from J, leaving 9 bases between. Germline loops: CDR1 SGDLS, CDR2 YYNGEE. The DNA for the CDR3 is TGTGCCAGCAGCGGGGAGCATCCAACTAATGAAAAACTGTTTTTT. Translated, it gives CASSGEHPTNEKLFF.

The chain combines TRBV10-3 with TRBJ2-2; TRBD1 might be the D (6 bases). Germline CDR1 ENHRY, CDR2 SYGVKD. The CDR3 contains 18 residues. The germline V and J ends were trimmed by 0 bases and 0 bases, with 14 bases remaining between them. The CDR3 spells CAISESILGGPNTGELFF. CDR3 bases: TGTGCCATCAGTGAGTCGATCTTAGGGGGACCGAACACCGGGGAGCTGTTTTTT.

The chain couples TRBV7-2 to TRBJ2-7; TRBD1 aligns across 8 bases. This CDR3 spans 18 amino acids. V lost 1 base, J lost 4 bases, and 15 bases stayed unmatched. Looked up from germline, CDR1 is SGHTA and CDR2 is FQGNSA. The CDR3 reads CASSLEYIGAGGIYEQYF. In DNA, the CDR3 is TGTGCCAGCAGCTTAGAATATATTGGGGCAGGGGGCATATACGAGCAGTACTTC.

The chain has TRBV19 and TRBJ2-7; 8 bases match TRBD2. From germline, CDR1 is LNHDA and CDR2 SQIVND (reference sequence). The CDR3 totals 17 residues. Unmatched junction bases numbered 14, after V lost 7 bases and J lost 0 bases. CDR3 bases: TGTGCCAGTACCCTCACCCCCCCAGCGGGAGACTCCTACGAGCAGTACGTC. This encodes CASTLTPPAGDSYEQYV.